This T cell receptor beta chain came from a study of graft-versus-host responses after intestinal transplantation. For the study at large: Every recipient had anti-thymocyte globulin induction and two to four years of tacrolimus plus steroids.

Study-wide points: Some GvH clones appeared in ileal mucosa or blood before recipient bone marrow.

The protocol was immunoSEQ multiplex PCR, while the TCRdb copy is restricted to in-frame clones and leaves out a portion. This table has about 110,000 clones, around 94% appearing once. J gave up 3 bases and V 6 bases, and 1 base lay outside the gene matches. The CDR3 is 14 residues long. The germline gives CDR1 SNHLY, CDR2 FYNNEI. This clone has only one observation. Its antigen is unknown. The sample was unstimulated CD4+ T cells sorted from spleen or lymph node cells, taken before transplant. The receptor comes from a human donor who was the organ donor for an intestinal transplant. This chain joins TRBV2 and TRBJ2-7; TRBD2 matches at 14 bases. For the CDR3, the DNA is TGTGCCAGCAGCGGACTAGCGGGAGGCTACGAGCAGTACTTC. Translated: CASSGLAGGYEQYF.